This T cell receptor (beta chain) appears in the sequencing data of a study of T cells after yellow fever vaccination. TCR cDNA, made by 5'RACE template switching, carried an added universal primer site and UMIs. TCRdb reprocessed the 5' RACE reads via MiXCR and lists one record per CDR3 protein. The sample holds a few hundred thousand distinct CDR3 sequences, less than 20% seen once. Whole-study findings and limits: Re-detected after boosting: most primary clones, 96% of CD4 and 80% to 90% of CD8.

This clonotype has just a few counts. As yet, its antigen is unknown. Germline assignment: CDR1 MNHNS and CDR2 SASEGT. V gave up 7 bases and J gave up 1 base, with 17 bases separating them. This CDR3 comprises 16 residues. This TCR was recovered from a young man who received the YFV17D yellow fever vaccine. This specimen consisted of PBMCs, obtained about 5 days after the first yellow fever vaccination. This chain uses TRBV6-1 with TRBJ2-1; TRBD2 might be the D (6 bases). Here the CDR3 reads CASKTRRGLSYNEQFF. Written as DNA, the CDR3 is TGTGCCAGCAAAACTAGGCGGGGCCTGTCCTACAATGAGCAGTTCTTC.